This TCR beta chain is drawn from a study of shared clonotypes between healthy human individuals. Study as a whole: There were three CD4 naive, three CD4 memory, two CD8 naive and one CD8 memory plates per donor.

Combination of CD45RO+ cells with CCR7-negative CD45RA+ TemRA cells was used for CD8 memory. Trimming cost V 2 bases and J 1 base, with 11 bases left between them. The V gene's germline CDR1 is MNHEY and CDR2 SMNVEV (reference sequence). The length of the CDR3 is 15 residues. General observations from the study: Sharing across four donors was highest in naive CD4 (around 5%) and lowest in memory CD8 (approximately 0.4%).

The method was immunoSEQ multiplex PCR; TCRdb's version includes in-frame clones alone and lacks a portion of them. The sample consists of 550,000 to 800,000 clones, 90% of them appearing once. As for this clone: Its specificity is not known.

The chain links TRBV27 to TRBJ1-1, with unresolved D. Sequenced sample: memory CD8+ T cells from PBMCs. Indicated subset: CD45RO+ cells pooled with CCR7-negative TemRA cells. This clonotype originated in a man between 18 and 35 years old in good health. Some clones in this sample may be carry-over from other donors' samples. In nucleotides, the CDR3 is TGTGCCAGCAGTTTAAACCCGTCGCGGAACACTGAAGCTTTCTTT. This gives the protein CASSLNPSRNTEAFF.